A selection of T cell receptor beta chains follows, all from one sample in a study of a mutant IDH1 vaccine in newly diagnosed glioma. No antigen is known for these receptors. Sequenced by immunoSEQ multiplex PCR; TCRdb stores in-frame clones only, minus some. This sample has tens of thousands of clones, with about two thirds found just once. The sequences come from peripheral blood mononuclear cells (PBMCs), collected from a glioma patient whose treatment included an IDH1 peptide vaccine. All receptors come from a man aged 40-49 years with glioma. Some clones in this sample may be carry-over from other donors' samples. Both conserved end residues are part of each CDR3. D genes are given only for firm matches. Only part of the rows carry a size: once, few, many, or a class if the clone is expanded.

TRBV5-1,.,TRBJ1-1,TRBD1,CASSLVFAGTGASNTEAFF
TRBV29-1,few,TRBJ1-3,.,CSALGDDTGNTIYF
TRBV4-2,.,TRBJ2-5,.,CASSLERETQYF
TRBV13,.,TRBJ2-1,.,CASSLGLGNEQFF
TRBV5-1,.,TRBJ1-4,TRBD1,CASSLFTGGDEKLFF
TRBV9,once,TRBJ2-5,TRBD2,CASSVSLAGGPQETQYF
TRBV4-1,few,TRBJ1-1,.,CASSQEVRGALKAFF
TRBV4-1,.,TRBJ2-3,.,CASSPGEADTQYF
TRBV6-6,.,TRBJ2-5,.,CASSYLETQYF
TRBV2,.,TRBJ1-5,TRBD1,CASSLDRVDQPQHF
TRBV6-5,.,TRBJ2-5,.,CASSYSQKQETQYF
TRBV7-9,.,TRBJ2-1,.,CASSLSGNEQFF
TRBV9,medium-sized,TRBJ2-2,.,CASSLGTMGTGELFF
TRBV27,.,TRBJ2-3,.,CASSMADTQYF
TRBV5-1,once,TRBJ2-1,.,CASSLPIRTDNEQFF
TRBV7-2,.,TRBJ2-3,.,CASRPGQLTSTDTQYF
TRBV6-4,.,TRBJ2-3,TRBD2,CASSQDSGGAADTQYF
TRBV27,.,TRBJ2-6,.,CASSSSSGRPGANVLTF
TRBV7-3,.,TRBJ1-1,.,CASSSYLIRYTEAFF
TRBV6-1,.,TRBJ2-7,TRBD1,CASNHVGQGTYEQYF
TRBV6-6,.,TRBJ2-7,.,CASSSRSRSYEQYF
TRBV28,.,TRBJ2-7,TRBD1,CASRGQSSYEQYF
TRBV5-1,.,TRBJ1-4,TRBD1,CASAMDRVGEKLFF
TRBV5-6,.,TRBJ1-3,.,CASSFPGAGNTIYF
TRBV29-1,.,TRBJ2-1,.,CSVVSYLEQFF
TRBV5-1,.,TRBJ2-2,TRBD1,CASSWTGVDTGELFF
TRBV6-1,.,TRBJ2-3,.,CASSDHRVSRIGDTQYF
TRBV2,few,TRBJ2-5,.,CASSERATRRKETQYF
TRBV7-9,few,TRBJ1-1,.,CASRQTGNTEAFF
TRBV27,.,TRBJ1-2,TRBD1,CASSLLQGDLAYGYTF
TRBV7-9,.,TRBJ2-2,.,CASSRTDAGELFF
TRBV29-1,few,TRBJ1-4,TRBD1,CSVGGQGVGLFF
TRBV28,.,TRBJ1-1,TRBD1,CASSLTGYTNTEAFF
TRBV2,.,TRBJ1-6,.,CASSERTAGSPLHF
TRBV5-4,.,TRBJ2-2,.,CASSLDPRGTTGELFF
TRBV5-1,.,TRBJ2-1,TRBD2,CASSSPTLAGPYNEQFF
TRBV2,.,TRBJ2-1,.,CASSESPGAWNEQFF
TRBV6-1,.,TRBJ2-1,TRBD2,CASRGLAYEQFF
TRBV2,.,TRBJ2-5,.,CASSETSVSETQYF
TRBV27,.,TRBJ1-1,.,CASSLSGPIVSTEAFF
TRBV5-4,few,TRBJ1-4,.,CASSLGQRNEKLFF
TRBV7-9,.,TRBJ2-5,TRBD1,CASSSRDRDQETQYF
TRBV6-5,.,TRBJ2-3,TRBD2,CASSYKGRGAADTQYF
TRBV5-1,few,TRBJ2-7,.,CASSLAPLTNYEQYF
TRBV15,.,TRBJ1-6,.,CATSRDMGYNSPLHF
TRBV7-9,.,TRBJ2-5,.,CASSYLTGAQETQYF
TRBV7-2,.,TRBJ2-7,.,CASNTAGWGYEQYF
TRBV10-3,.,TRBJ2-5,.,CAISQLQETQYF
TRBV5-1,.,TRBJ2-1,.,CASSPERYNEQFF
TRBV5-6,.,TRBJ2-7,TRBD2,CASSGGPSGVYEQYF
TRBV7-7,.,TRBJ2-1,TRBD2,CASRPIGTTDEQFF
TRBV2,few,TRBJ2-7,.,CASRARVINEQYF
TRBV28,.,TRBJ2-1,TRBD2,CASSLETGGGTDNEQFF
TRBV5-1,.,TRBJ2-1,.,CASSSVISYNEQFF
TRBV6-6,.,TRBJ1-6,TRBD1,CASSPDRSSYNSPLHF